The 30 T cell receptor beta chains in this list originate from one sample, sequenced in a study of shared clonotypes between healthy human individuals. Profiled with immunoSEQ multiplex PCR; TCRdb holds only in-frame clones, not every one. The sample holds 1 million to 1.2 million clones, around 77% seen once. The sequenced sample was memory CD4+ T cells from PBMCs. Subset in this sample: CD45RA-negative fraction. All receptors derive from a man between 18 and 29 years old in good health. Some clones in this sample may be carry-over from other donors' samples.

V gene TRBV5-6 combines with J gene TRBJ2-5; D ambiguous. The germline gives CDR1 SGHDT, CDR2 YYEEEE. This CDR3 contains 13 residues. The V and J ends lost 4 bases and 5 bases respectively, with 12 bases between them. The CDR3 DNA reads as TGTGCCAGCAGCCCGGGCCCTCGGGAGACCCAGTACTTC. This gives the protein CASSPGPRETQYF.

CDR3 bases: TGTGCCAGCAGTGCTCCCCCTGGGAATGAGCAGTTCTTC. As protein: CASSAPPGNEQFF. This chain links TRBV25-1 with TRBJ2-1, with D unclear. V dropped 4 bases and J dropped 7 bases, with 11 bases sitting between them. The CDR3 runs to 13 residues. From germline, CDR1 is MGHDK and CDR2 SYGVNS.

There are a few counts of this clone. The same CDR3 arises from other DNA sequences in this sample as well. The genes are TRBV28 and TRBJ1-3, with D tentatively TRBD1 (5 bases). The germline gives CDR1 MDHEN, CDR2 SYDVKM. Trimming cost V 3 bases and J 2 bases, with 5 bases left between them. This CDR3 has 13 residues. CDR3 loop: CASSLGAGNTIYF. The CDR3 DNA sequence: TGTGCCAGCAGTTTGGGGGCTGGAAACACCATATATTTT. The whole variable domain, remainder taken from reference TRBV28 and TRBJ1-3, is DVKVTQSSRYLVKRTGEKVFLECVQDMDHENMFWYRQDPGLGLRLIYFSYDVKMKEKGDIPEGYSVSREKKERFSLILESASTNQTSMYLCASSLGAGNTIYFGEGSWLTVV.

The CDR3 is CSAKLADTQYF. In DNA form, the CDR3 reads TGCAGTGCTAAATTAGCAGATACGCAGTATTTT. The gene calls are TRBV20-1 and TRBJ2-3, with unresolved D. In germline, CDR1 is DFQATT, CDR2 SNEGSKA (reference sequence). The V end lost 4 bases, the J end lost 4 bases, and 6 bases lay between the germline ends. The CDR3 covers 11 residues.

The CDR3 DNA reads as TGTGCCATCCGGACACTGAACTACTCCTACGAGCAGTACTTC. Translating gives CAIRTLNYSYEQYF. V is TRBV10-3 and J is TRBJ2-7; TRBD1 is a possible D gene (5 bases). V lost 8 bases and J lost 0, with 14 bases in between. The CDR3 is made up of 14 amino acids. The germline V gene encodes CDR1 ENHRY and CDR2 SYGVKD.

The rearrangement uses TRBV30 and TRBJ2-3; D is unclear. Trimming stripped 3 bases from V and 0 bases from J, with 16 bases between. Germline CDR1 GTSNPN, CDR2 SVGIG (reference sequence). CDR3 length: 16 residues. CDR3 in amino acids: CAWRGSRVGSTDTQYF. CDR3 nucleotide sequence: TGTGCCTGGAGGGGGTCTAGAGTCGGTAGCACAGATACGCAGTATTTT.

The V and J genes are TRBV7-2 and TRBJ2-7; TRBD1 matches at 7 bases. The V segment lost 1 base and the J segment 2 bases; nucleotides outside the gene matches: 5. Germline assignment: CDR1 SGHTA and CDR2 FQGNSA. The CDR3 loop spans 15 amino acids. CDR3 DNA sequence: TGTGCCAGCAGCTTAGTCGGGGACAGAGCCTACGAGCAGTACTTC. Its translation: CASSLVGDRAYEQYF.

V gene TRBV9 combines with J gene TRBJ1-1; no firm D call. Trimming took 0 bases from V and 1 from J, leaving 4 bases between them. CDR3 length: 13 amino acids. From germline, CDR1 is SGDLS and CDR2 YYNGEE. CDR3 coding DNA: TGTGCCAGCAGCGTAGCGGAGAACACTGAAGCTTTCTTT. Protein product: CASSVAENTEAFF.

The V gene is TRBV6-1, the J gene TRBJ2-4; 8 bases are a match to TRBD1. Per germline, CDR1 MNHNS and CDR2 SASEGT. The CDR3 covers 19 residues. V gave up 0 bases and J gave up 1 base; unmatched junction bases: 11. CDR3 region: CASSEAAGGVDTAKNIQYF. Written as DNA, the CDR3 is TGTGCCAGCAGTGAAGCGGCAGGGGGCGTCGATACGGCCAAAAACATTCAGTACTTC.

The chain joins TRBV29-1 to TRBJ2-7, with a tentative D call TRBD1 (5 bases). Germline V gives CDR1 SQVTM, CDR2 ANQGSEA. The CDR3 length is 14 residues. The V and J ends lost 6 bases and 3 bases respectively, with 18 bases between them. The CDR3 bases are TGCAGCGTCATCACGATTAGGGGTCACTACGAGCAGTACTTC. It codes for CSVITIRGHYEQYF.

The V and J genes are TRBV14 and TRBJ2-7; D call uncertain. The CDR3 contains 13 residues. Trimming pared 4 bases from V and 7 bases from J, leaving 14 bases between. Germline lookup yields CDR1 SGHDN and CDR2 FVKESK. This CDR3 is CASSRARRSEQYF. The CDR3 DNA reads TGTGCCAGCAGCCGGGCTAGGAGAAGTGAGCAGTACTTC.

This clone showed up just a few times. The sample has other DNA sequences that encode this CDR3 too. The rearrangement joins TRBV28 to TRBJ2-7; no definite D call. Trimming shortened V by 1 base and J by 1 base, and 2 bases separated the two germline ends. The V gene's germline CDR1 is MDHEN and CDR2 SYDVKM. The CDR3 consists of 12 residues. CDR3 in DNA: TGTGCCAGCAGTTTATCATCCTACGAGCAGTACTTC. Its protein is CASSLSSYEQYF.

This clone was detected a few times. The chain has TRBV7-2 and TRBJ1-1; no definite D call. The CDR3 has 13 amino acids. V lost 3 bases and J 5 bases, leaving 10 bases between the germline ends. Looked up from germline, CDR1 is SGHTA and CDR2 is FQGNSA. The CDR3 loop is CASSFRVWTEAFF. The CDR3 region has the DNA TGTGCCAGCAGCTTTCGGGTTTGGACTGAAGCTTTCTTT.

This clone was recorded a few times. The chain carries TRBV9 and TRBJ2-1; 8 positions match TRBD2. Germline V gives CDR1 SGDLS, CDR2 YYNGEE. Germline trimming cut 0 bases from V and 7 bases from J; bases unmatched to any gene: 6. The CDR3 loop spans 15 amino acids. CDR3 region: CASSVAPAGDNEQFF. For the CDR3, the DNA is TGTGCCAGCAGCGTAGCGCCAGCGGGAGATAATGAGCAGTTCTTC.

The chain is built from TRBV5-1 and TRBJ1-1, with TRBD1 as a possible D gene (6 bases). The CDR3 length is 16 residues. Germline lookup yields CDR1 SGHRS and CDR2 YFSETQ. The V gene lost 0 bases and the J gene lost 5 bases, with 17 bases spanning the gap. In DNA form, the CDR3 reads TGCGCCAGCAGCTTGGGCGTGGGGGGCGGGTTTACTGAAGCTTTCTTT. Protein sequence: CASSLGVGGGFTEAFF.

This clone was observed a few times. This rearrangement joins TRBV9 to TRBJ2-1, with 11 bases identical to TRBD2. The CDR3 extends over 14 amino acids. V lost 4 bases and J lost 5; bases outside the gene matches: 2. The germline V gene has CDR1 SGDLS and CDR2 YYNGEE. Here the CDR3 reads CASSFSGRDNEQFF. CDR3 in DNA: TGTGCCAGCAGCTTTAGCGGGAGGGACAATGAGCAGTTCTTC.

J is TRBJ2-1 and V is TRBV6-6, with 12 bases matching TRBD2. This CDR3 spans 16 amino acids. The junction had 10 bases not matched to a gene; V was cut back by 5 bases and J by 8 bases. Germline CDR1 and CDR2: MNHNY and SVGAGI (reference sequence). Written as DNA, the CDR3 is TGTGCCAGCAGTAGCCGACTAGCGGGAGTAGTCGATGAGCAGTTCTTC. Encoded protein: CASSSRLAGVVDEQFF.

V and J are TRBV9 and TRBJ2-1; D uncertain. CDR1 is SGDLS, CDR2 YYNGEE, per germline. The CDR3 is made up of 14 amino acids. V lost 2 bases and J lost 0, with 6 bases in between. The CDR3 sequence is CASSVSPSYNEQFF. The CDR3 nucleotides are TGTGCCAGCAGCGTTTCACCCTCCTACAATGAGCAGTTCTTC.

The chain uses TRBV25-1 and TRBJ2-3; 7 bases are shared with TRBD2. This CDR3 is built from 15 residues. CDR1 is MGHDK and CDR2 is SYGVNS in the germline V gene. With 3 bases clipped from V and 4 bases from J, the junction kept 7 bases outside the gene matches. For the CDR3, the DNA is TGTGCCAGCAGTGATGGCGGGAGAATGGCAGATACGCAGTATTTT. It translates to CASSDGGRMADTQYF.

A word on this clone: Other nucleotide sequences from this sample produce the same CDR3. The chain employs TRBV7-9 and TRBJ2-2, with a tentative D call TRBD2 (5 bases). This CDR3 has 14 amino acids. Trimming cost V 1 base and J 6 bases, with 9 bases left between them. Germline V CDR1 and CDR2: SEHNR, FQNEAQ (reference sequence). The DNA for the CDR3 is TGTGCCAGCAGCTTAGGGCTAGCTGCCGGGGAGCTGTTTTTT. This codes for CASSLGLAAGELFF.

Comment on this clone: This same CDR3 is encoded by further DNA sequences in the sample. V and J are TRBV5-1 and TRBJ2-7; D not certain. V shed 0 bases and J shed 1 base, with 8 bases lying between them. CDR1 is SGHRS and CDR2 is YFSETQ in the germline V gene. The CDR3 is made up of 14 amino acids. CDR3 in amino acids: CASSLAAKSYEQYF. The CDR3 nucleotides read TGCGCCAGCAGCTTGGCGGCGAAATCCTACGAGCAGTACTTC.

A remark on this clone: Distinct nucleotide sequences in the sample also encode this CDR3. The J gene is TRBJ2-2, the V gene TRBV9; D not resolved. Trimming left V 0 bases short and J 1 base short, with 7 bases between. The CDR3 covers 15 residues. Germline assignment: CDR1 SGDLS and CDR2 YYNGEE. The CDR3 DNA follows: TGTGCCAGCAGCGTAGAGCTTTTGAACACCGGGGAGCTGTTTTTT. It yields the protein CASSVELLNTGELFF.

This clone was detected only once. The V call is TRBV7-6, the J call TRBJ1-4; 9 bases are a match to TRBD1. V trimming: 3 bases; J trimming: 10 bases; junction bases outside the gene matches: 6. The CDR3 is made up of 14 amino acids. Germline CDR1 and CDR2: SGHVS and FNYEAQ. The CDR3 sequence is CASSLGQGFGKLFF. The CDR3 nucleotides are TGTGCCAGCAGCTTGGGACAGGGATTTGGAAAACTGTTTTTT.

The V call is TRBV28, the J call TRBJ2-3; D possibly matches TRBD1 or TRBD2 (5 bases each). This CDR3 contains 15 residues. CDR1 and CDR2 (germline): MDHEN, SYDVKM. V was trimmed by 6 bases and J by 8 bases, leaving 21 bases between them. The CDR3 bases are TGTGCCAGCAGCCCCCCCGGATCCCATGGGGGTACGCAGTATTTT. This encodes CASSPPGSHGGTQYF.

The rearrangement links TRBV27 to TRBJ2-1, with D perhaps being TRBD1 or TRBD2 (6 bases each). V was cut by 2 bases and J by 6 bases, with 17 bases left in between. Germline V lookup: CDR1 MNHEY, CDR2 SMNVEV (reference sequence). The length of the CDR3 is 16 residues. The DNA of the CDR3 is TGTGCCAGCAGTTTACTAGGGGGGCTAGCGACCAATGAGCAGTTCTTC. It codes for CASSLLGGLATNEQFF.

This clone was detected only a few times. The V call is TRBV7-9, the J call TRBJ2-7; D uncertain. V was clipped by 2 bases and J by 5 bases, with 7 bases between them. The length of the CDR3 is 12 residues. Germline V gene data show CDR1 as SEHNR and CDR2 as FQNEAQ (reference sequence). In DNA form, the CDR3 reads TGTGCCAGCAGCTTAAATCAAAACGAGCAGTACTTC. Translation gives CASSLNQNEQYF.

The chain is built from TRBV5-4 and TRBJ2-7, with 8 nucleotides matching TRBD1. The germline V gene has CDR1 SGHNT and CDR2 YYREEE (reference sequence). Trimming cost V 9 bases and J 4 bases; bases outside gene matches: 3. CDR3 length: 11 residues. The CDR3, as DNA: TGTGCCACAAACAGGGGGTACGAGCAGTACTTC. Protein: CATNRGYEQYF.

The chain employs TRBV5-6 and TRBJ2-5, with D maybe TRBD1 (5 bases). The closer fit of TRBJ2-7 to the DNA end suggests the J call may be wrong. CDR3 size: 14 residues. Germline V gene lookup returns CDR1 SGHDT and CDR2 YYEEEE. For the CDR3, the DNA is TGTGCCAGCAGCTTGTGGGGCAGTTACTACGAGCAGTACTTC. Its translation is CASSLWGSYYEQYF.

The chain links TRBV28 to TRBJ1-1; D is uncertain. This CDR3 has 13 residues. The ends were cut back, 3 bases at V and 4 bases at J, with 9 bases in the middle. Germline V CDR1 and CDR2: MDHEN, SYDVKM. The CDR3 sequence is CASSFNPGTEAFF. The CDR3 DNA follows: TGTGCCAGCAGTTTCAACCCGGGCACTGAAGCTTTCTTT.

The gene calls are TRBV28 and TRBJ2-1; 9 nucleotides match TRBD2. Per germline, CDR1 MDHEN and CDR2 SYDVKM. The length of the CDR3 is 16 residues. V gave up 5 bases and J gave up 6 bases; unmatched junction bases: 11. The DNA for the CDR3 is TGTGCCAGCAGTATCTTAGCGGGAGCAATAAGCAATGAGCAGTTCTTC. This translates into CASSILAGAISNEQFF.